These 11 T cell receptor beta chains originate from one sample sequenced in a study of T cells after yellow fever vaccination. Each CDR3 protein gets one entry after TCRdb re-called the 5' RACE reads with MiXCR. The sample contains 450,000 to 600,000 distinct CDR3 sequences, less than 15% of which appear only once. The sequencing here drew on PBMCs, taken on the day of the yellow fever booster vaccination. The receptors here all came from a man aged 25 to 40 who received the YFV17D yellow fever vaccine.

This chain connects TRBV12-3 or TRBV12-4 to TRBJ1-5; D is possibly TRBD1 (6 bases). The CDR3 is made up of 14 amino acids. V was pared by 6 bases and J by 3 bases, with 12 bases between. The CDR3 coding sequence is TGTGCCAGCAGGACCGGGACAAACAATCAGCCCCAGCATTTT. Translating it yields CASRTGTNNQPQHF.

The table lists this clonotype with a few counts. The chain recombines TRBV25-1 with TRBJ1-2; D is unresolved. The germline V and J ends were trimmed by 4 bases and 1 base, with 16 bases remaining between them. Germline V lookup: CDR1 MGHDK, CDR2 SYGVNS. This CDR3 region has 16 residues. The CDR3 loop reads CASSGEGKWGNYGYTF. In DNA, the CDR3 is TGTGCCAGCAGTGGAGAAGGGAAGTGGGGTAACTATGGCTACACCTTC.

The V call is TRBV5-1, the J call TRBJ1-1; TRBD1 is a possible D gene (6 bases). CDR3 length: 14 amino acids. V was pared by 0 bases and J by 5 bases, with 11 bases between. The germline V gene encodes CDR1 SGHRS and CDR2 YFSETQ. The CDR3 DNA is TGCGCCAGCAGCTTGGGGGGGCCCGGTACTGAAGCTTTCTTT. It encodes CASSLGGPGTEAFF.

This clonotype was observed a few times. The J gene is TRBJ2-1, the V gene TRBV29-1; 7 bases match TRBD1. Trimming removed 6 bases from V and 5 bases from J; junction bases left unmatched: 7. The germline V gene has CDR1 SQVTM and CDR2 ANQGSEA. CDR3 length equals 13 residues. This CDR3 reads CSVRDRGNNEQFF. The CDR3 nucleotides read TGCAGCGTCCGGGACAGAGGGAACAATGAGCAGTTCTTC.

This sequence joins TRBV20-1 and TRBJ2-7, with D possibly matching TRBD2 (5 bases). Germline-derived CDR1 and CDR2 are DFQATT and SNEGSKA (reference sequence). Trimming stripped 0 bases from V and 0 bases from J, with 18 bases between. The CDR3 totals 17 residues. The CDR3 DNA is TGCAGTGCTAGAGAGCTAGCCCCAAACACACACTCCTACGAGCAGTACTTC. As protein: CSARELAPNTHSYEQYF.

The V gene is TRBV4-2, the J gene TRBJ2-1; 11 bases align to TRBD2. The CDR3 extends over 19 amino acids. V was clipped by 3 bases and J by 7 bases; unmatched bases: 17. Per germline, CDR1 LGHNA and CDR2 YNFKEQ. CDR3: CASSHVFVTSGSSWNEQFF. The CDR3 DNA sequence: TGTGCCAGCAGCCACGTTTTCGTCACTAGCGGGAGCAGTTGGAATGAGCAGTTCTTC.

This clonotype has just a few counts. The rearrangement joins TRBV20-1 to TRBJ2-2; D uncertain. This CDR3 comprises 14 residues. In germline, CDR1 is DFQATT, CDR2 SNEGSKA (reference sequence). The V gene lost 3 bases and the J gene lost 6 bases, with 14 bases spanning the gap. The CDR3 loop is CSASSALVPGELFF. In nucleotides, the CDR3 is TGCAGTGCTAGCTCGGCTCTAGTTCCCGGGGAGCTGTTTTTT.

J is TRBJ2-5 and V is TRBV5-1, with TRBD1 as a possible D gene (6 bases). Germline CDR1 SGHRS, CDR2 YFSETQ. V lost 4 bases to trimming and J lost 4 bases, with 14 bases between them. The CDR3 is 14 residues long. The CDR3 DNA reads as TGCGCCAGCAGCCCGACAGGTCTCACAGAGACCCAGTACTTC. Its translation is CASSPTGLTETQYF.

J is TRBJ2-6 and V is TRBV20-1; D unresolved. Per the germline V gene, CDR1 is DFQATT and CDR2 is SNEGSKA (reference sequence). Trimming pared 3 bases from V and 1 base from J, leaving 7 bases between. This CDR3 spans 14 amino acids. The CDR3 sequence is CSASIGSGANVLTF. In nucleotides, the CDR3 is TGCAGTGCTAGTATAGGTTCTGGGGCCAACGTCCTGACTTTC.

The V call is TRBV6-5, the J call TRBJ2-6, with D unclear. This CDR3 is 15 amino acids long. CDR1 and CDR2 (germline): MNHEY, SVGAGI. Trimming pared 2 bases from V and 0 bases from J, leaving 5 bases between. CDR3 sequence: CASSYHSSGANVLTF. The CDR3 bases are TGTGCCAGCAGTTACCACTCCTCTGGGGCCAACGTCCTGACTTTC.

This clonotype was observed many times. The chain uses TRBV7-2 and TRBJ2-7; TRBD1 matches 8 bases. With V trimmed by 5 bases and J by 4 bases, 10 bases remained unmatched. Germline V gene data show CDR1 as SGHTA and CDR2 as FQGNSA. The CDR3 totals 15 residues. As DNA, the CDR3 is TGTGCCAGCAGCCCCGGACAGGGAGATCTGTACGAGCAGTACTTC. Translating it yields CASSPGQGDLYEQYF.